Below, 20 T cell receptor beta chains from the same sample are listed, as sequenced in a study of blood T cell repertoires in COVID-19. Measured with immunoSEQ multiplex PCR; TCRdb has only the in-frame clones, and not every one. The sample contains approximately 190,000 clones, 82% of which appear only once. Sequenced input: peripheral blood. These TCRs come from a woman in her sixties or seventies with COVID-19, enrolled during active disease.

The rearrangement joins TRBV5-1 to TRBJ2-5, with a possible D match to TRBD1 (6 bases). The ends were cut back, 3 bases at V and 4 bases at J, with 19 bases in the middle. Germline CDR1 is SGHRS and CDR2 is YFSETQ. The CDR3 loop spans 16 amino acids. CDR3 sequence reads: CASSSLLTGVGETQYF. In DNA form, the CDR3 reads TGCGCCAGCAGCTCCCTTCTGACAGGCGTTGGAGAGACCCAGTACTTC.

Only one count was recorded for this clone. The V call is TRBV6-6, the J call TRBJ2-5, with 7 bases that match TRBD1. Germline CDR1 reads MNHNY; CDR2 reads SVGAGI (reference sequence). Trimming cost V 2 bases and J 5 bases; bases outside gene matches: 8. The CDR3 consists of 15 residues. CDR3 nucleotide sequence: TGTGCCAGCAGTTACACAGGGGTTTCGGGGGAGACCCAGTACTTC. It yields the protein CASSYTGVSGETQYF.

This sequence joins TRBV3-1 (or the pseudogene TRBV3-2) and TRBJ2-5; D gene uncertain. Germline assignment: CDR1 LGHDT and CDR2 YNNKEL (reference sequence). V dropped 4 bases and J dropped 2 bases, with 5 bases sitting between them. The CDR3 contains 12 residues. The CDR3 sequence is CASSPRQETQYF. CDR3 DNA: TGTGCCAGCAGCCCGCGGCAAGAGACCCAGTACTTC.

The count of this clone is one. This rearrangement joins TRBV27 to TRBJ1-4; D is possibly TRBD1 (5 bases). The germline gives CDR1 MNHEY, CDR2 SMNVEV (reference sequence). Deletions cut 2 bases from V and 5 bases from J, with 12 bases between. This CDR3 spans 15 amino acids. This chain's CDR3 is CASSLRRGPNEKLFF. CDR3 DNA: TGTGCCAGCAGTTTACGAAGGGGCCCCAATGAAAAACTGTTTTTT.

The chain combines TRBV15 with TRBJ2-3; 8 bases fit TRBD1. V shed 2 bases, J shed 4 bases, and the junction held 8 bases outside the gene matches. The CDR3 is made up of 16 amino acids. The germline V gene encodes CDR1 LNHNV and CDR2 YYDKDF (reference sequence). CDR3 sequence reads: CATSRPGQGGADTQYF. DNA for the CDR3: TGTGCCACCAGCAGACCCGGACAGGGTGGGGCAGATACGCAGTATTTT.

The chain has TRBV27 and TRBJ2-3, with 8 bases fitting TRBD1. The ends lost 7 bases at V and 2 bases at J; junction bases unmatched: 5. The CDR3 extends over 14 amino acids. From germline, CDR1 is MNHEY and CDR2 SMNVEV (reference sequence). CDR3 loop: CASTKDRVTDTQYF. The CDR3 DNA sequence: TGTGCCAGCACCAAGGACAGGGTCACAGATACGCAGTATTTT.

The chain recombines TRBV15 with TRBJ2-3; D call uncertain. V lost 3 bases to trimming and J lost 5 bases, with 12 bases between them. The CDR3 is 14 amino acids. Germline values: CDR1 LNHNV, CDR2 YYDKDF (reference sequence). This chain's CDR3 is CATSRGSFGDTQYF. CDR3 sequence (DNA): TGTGCCACCAGCAGGGGCAGTTTTGGAGATACGCAGTATTTT.

V usage is TRBV4-3 and J usage is TRBJ1-6; D gene uncertain. CDR1 and CDR2 from the germline V gene are LGHNA and YSLEER. V lost 0 bases and J lost 8, with 20 bases in between. This CDR3 is built from 18 residues. The CDR3 loop reads CASSQEYPSKYRHSPLHF. In DNA, the CDR3 is TGCGCCAGCAGCCAAGAATACCCCTCCAAGTACAGACATTCACCCCTCCACTTT.

The V gene is TRBV9, the J gene TRBJ2-3; the match to TRBD2 covers 11 bases. This CDR3 comprises 16 residues. V gave up 4 bases and J gave up 0 bases; unmatched junction bases: 4. In germline, CDR1 is SGDLS, CDR2 YYNGEE. CDR3 in DNA: TGTGCCAGCAGCTCAGGGACTAGCGGTAGCACAGATACGCAGTATTTT. Residues: CASSSGTSGSTDTQYF. Combining the CDR3 with reference TRBV9 and TRBJ2-3 gives the whole variable domain DSGVTQTPKHLITATGQRVTLRCSPRSGDLSVYWYQQSLDQGLQFLIQYYNGEERAKGNILERFSAQQFPDLHSELNLSSLELGDSALYFCASSSGTSGSTDTQYFGPGTRLTVL.

The chain carries TRBV15 and TRBJ2-5, with 8 nucleotides matching TRBD2. Germline values: CDR1 LNHNV, CDR2 YYDKDF (reference sequence). The CDR3 length is 16 residues. V trimming: 1 base; J trimming: 4 bases; junction bases outside the gene matches: 8. Here the CDR3 reads CATSRGGRGGIETQYF. The CDR3 coding sequence is TGTGCCACCAGCAGAGGGGGCCGGGGGGGAATAGAGACCCAGTACTTC. Based on the CDR3 plus reference TRBV15 and TRBJ2-5, the full variable domain is DAMVIQNPRYQVTQFGKPVTLSCSQTLNHNVMYWYQQKSSQAPKLLFHYYDKDFNNEADTPDNFQSRRPNTSFCFLDIRSPGLGDTAMYLCATSRGGRGGIETQYFGPGTRLLVL.

The rearrangement uses TRBV6-2 or TRBV6-3 and TRBJ1-2; the match to TRBD1 covers 8 bases. Germline trimming cut 5 bases from V and 9 bases from J; bases unmatched to any gene: 8. Germline assignment: CDR1 MNHEY and CDR2 SVGEGT. CDR3 length equals 13 residues. CDR3 DNA sequence: TGTGCCAGCAGTCCCCTCGGACAGGGAAGCTACACCTTC. Translated, it gives CASSPLGQGSYTF.

J is TRBJ1-1 and V is TRBV23-1; 11 bases align to TRBD1. TRBV23-1 is filed as an ORF, its function uncertain. J lost 7 bases, V lost 2 bases, and 18 bases had no gene match. This CDR3 is built from 19 residues. CDR3 nucleotide sequence: TGCGCCAGCAGTCAACAGTACGGGACAGGGGGGATCAACCTATTTGAAGCTTTCTTT. Translating it yields CASSQQYGTGGINLFEAFF.

In this sample, this clone turned up once. The CDR3: CAWTPPGHLNQPQHF. The CDR3 nucleotides are TGTGCCTGGACCCCACCGGGACATCTCAATCAGCCCCAGCATTTT. The J gene is TRBJ1-5, the V gene TRBV30; tentative D call: TRBD1 (6 bases). The germline gives CDR1 GTSNPN, CDR2 SVGIG (reference sequence). This CDR3 contains 15 residues. Trimming stripped 4 bases from V and 3 bases from J, with 16 bases between.

This chain connects TRBV10-1 to TRBJ2-2, with D possibly being TRBD1 (8 bases). Looked up from germline, CDR1 is WNHNN and CDR2 is SYGVQD (reference sequence). Trimming pared 0 bases from V and 10 bases from J, leaving 15 bases between. CDR3 size: 15 residues. CDR3 sequence: CASSESQGAGVELFF. In DNA form, the CDR3 reads TGCGCCAGCAGTGAGTCCCAGGGGGCGGGGGTGGAGCTGTTTTTT.

The chain combines TRBV9 with TRBJ2-1; perhaps TRBD2 as D (6 bases). The CDR3 totals 14 residues. Germline CDR1 and CDR2: SGDLS and YYNGEE. Trimming stripped 3 bases from V and 4 bases from J, with 11 bases between. This chain's CDR3 is CASSEDAGYNEQFF. The CDR3 DNA reads as TGTGCCAGCAGCGAGGATGCGGGGTACAATGAGCAGTTCTTC.

This sequence joins TRBV7-3 and TRBJ2-1; D unclear. Germline loops: CDR1 SGHTA, CDR2 FQGTGA. This CDR3 comprises 13 residues. Trimming left V 2 bases short and J 3 bases short, with 5 bases between. CDR3 in amino acids: CASSLADYNEQFF. CDR3 in DNA: TGTGCCAGCAGCTTAGCGGACTACAATGAGCAGTTCTTC. Full variable domain (missing parts from reference TRBV7-3 and TRBJ2-1): GAGVSQTPSNKVTEKGKYVELRCDPISGHTALYWYRQSLGQGPEFLIYFQGTGAADDSGLPNDRFFAVRPEGSVSTLKIQRTERGDSAVYLCASSLADYNEQFFGPGTRLTVL.

This chain uses TRBV9 with TRBJ2-2, with TRBD1 matching 10 bases. Germline trimming cut 4 bases from V and 6 bases from J; bases unmatched to any gene: 15. The CDR3 totals 18 residues. Germline values: CDR1 SGDLS, CDR2 YYNGEE. The DNA of the CDR3 is TGTGCCAGCAGCCCCAGGACAGGGGGGTATGATGTCCCCGGGGAGCTGTTTTTT. It specifies CASSPRTGGYDVPGELFF.

This chain links TRBV20-1 with TRBJ1-1; D is uncertain. Germline lookup yields CDR1 DFQATT and CDR2 SNEGSKA (reference sequence). Between the trimmed V and J ends, which lost 2 bases and 6 bases, there was a span of 7 bases. The CDR3 spans 11 residues. CDR3 DNA sequence: TGCAGTGCTAGACTTTTCCCTGAAGCTTTCTTT. As protein: CSARLFPEAFF.

This chain joins TRBV28 and TRBJ2-5; possible D gene TRBD1, 5 bases. The CDR3 spans 15 residues. V lost 5 bases and J 2 bases, leaving 15 bases between the germline ends. Germline CDR1 is MDHEN and CDR2 is SYDVKM. CDR3 region: CASSESQGTQETQYF. DNA of the CDR3: TGTGCCAGCAGTGAGAGTCAGGGAACTCAAGAGACCCAGTACTTC.

The gene calls are TRBV5-1 and TRBJ2-1, with 8 bases that match TRBD2. Trimming cost V 0 bases and J 2 bases; bases outside gene matches: 4. The CDR3 is 16 residues long. Germline loops: CDR1 SGHRS, CDR2 YFSETQ. CDR3 bases: TGCGCCAGCAGCTTGGTCTCGGGGGGGACCTACAATGAGCAGTTCTTC. Protein: CASSLVSGGTYNEQFF.